These 28 T cell receptor beta chains were all obtained from the same sample, sequenced in a study of cytomegalovirus exposure and HLA in healthy donors. In the PCR, 60 Vbeta and 13 Jbeta primers were used. The method was immunoSEQ multiplex PCR; TCRdb's version includes in-frame clones alone and lacks a portion of them. The sample shows hundreds of thousands of clones, approximately 84% of them seen only once. Sequencing used PBMCs. The receptor set was obtained from a girl aged 2-10 years in good health and CMV-seronegative.

This clone was counted a few times. The chain carries TRBV15 and TRBJ2-7, with 10 bases identical to TRBD2. With V trimmed by 1 base and J by 4 bases, 7 bases remained unmatched. The CDR3 extends over 16 amino acids. The germline V gene encodes CDR1 LNHNV and CDR2 YYDKDF (reference sequence). CDR3 nucleotide sequence: TGTGCCACCAGCAGAGGCCCTAGCGGGAGCAATTACGAGCAGTACTTC. The encoded protein is CATSRGPSGSNYEQYF. Complete variable domain (other parts from reference TRBV15 and TRBJ2-7): DAMVIQNPRYQVTQFGKPVTLSCSQTLNHNVMYWYQQKSSQAPKLLFHYYDKDFNNEADTPDNFQSRRPNTSFCFLDIRSPGLGDTAMYLCATSRGPSGSNYEQYFGPGTRLTVT.

The chain has TRBV10-3 and TRBJ2-5, with 7 bases lining up with TRBD1. The CDR3 spans 14 residues. V was clipped by 4 bases and J by 3 bases; unmatched bases: 5. CDR1 is ENHRY and CDR2 is SYGVKD in the germline V gene. CDR3 residues: CAISAPGTEETQYF. CDR3 nucleotide sequence: TGTGCCATCAGTGCCCCCGGGACAGAAGAGACCCAGTACTTC.

The V call is TRBV25-1, the J call TRBJ2-6; maybe TRBD1 (5 bases). Germline V gene data show CDR1 as MGHDK and CDR2 as SYGVNS. Trimming stripped 3 bases from V and 0 bases from J, with 9 bases between. This CDR3 contains 16 residues. This CDR3 is CASSDRVPSGANVLTF. The CDR3 coding sequence is TGTGCCAGCAGTGACAGGGTTCCCTCTGGGGCCAACGTCCTGACTTTC.

This chain links TRBV12-2 with TRBJ2-3; the table's D call of TRBD2 was not tested on the DNA. TRBV12-2 is described as a pseudogene. This CDR3 is built from 15 residues. The CDR3: CASRLTSGSTDTQYF. As DNA, the CDR3 is TGTGCAAGTCGCTTGACTAGCGGGAGCACAGATACGCAGTATTTT.

This clone was found a few times. CDR3 DNA sequence: TGCGCCAGCAGCTTCACCCCGGGACTAGAAGCCGGGGAGCTGTTTTTT. Its translation is CASSFTPGLEAGELFF. The chain couples TRBV5-1 to TRBJ2-2; 8 nucleotides match TRBD2. V shed 2 bases, J shed 6 bases, and the junction held 9 bases outside the gene matches. Per germline, CDR1 SGHRS and CDR2 YFSETQ. The CDR3 runs 16 residues.

This chain uses TRBV10-3 with TRBJ2-1; 8 bases fit TRBD2. There are 15 residues in the CDR3. The germline CDR1 and CDR2 sequences are ENHRY and SYGVKD. The J segment lost 10 bases and the V segment lost 2 bases, leaving 10 bases of the junction unmatched. CDR3 sequence (DNA): TGTGCCATCAGTGAGATGACGGCGGGAGGCGGGGAGCAGTTCTTC. The encoded protein is CAISEMTAGGGEQFF.

This clone was found once. The chain has TRBV19 and TRBJ2-1; TRBD2 might be the D (5 bases). V lost 11 bases and J lost 0, with 14 bases in between. Per germline, CDR1 LNHDA and CDR2 SQIVND (reference sequence). The CDR3 is 14 amino acids. The CDR3 nucleotides are TGTGCCTCCTCGGCTAGCAGCTCCTACAATGAGCAGTTCTTC. Its protein product is CASSASSSYNEQFF.

Details on this clone: The sample has other DNA sequences that encode this CDR3 too. The chain joins TRBV19 to TRBJ1-1; 7 bases are a match to TRBD1. The CDR3 consists of 13 residues. The germline V gene has CDR1 LNHDA and CDR2 SQIVND (reference sequence). Unmatched junction bases numbered 0, after V lost 4 bases and J lost 1 base. CDR3 amino acids: CASSTGGNTEAFF. CDR3 nucleotide sequence: TGTGCCAGTAGTACAGGGGGGAACACTGAAGCTTTCTTT.

The rearrangement uses TRBV10-1 and TRBJ1-1, with TRBD1 identical over 7 bases. The V gene's germline CDR1 is WNHNN and CDR2 SYGVQD (reference sequence). CDR3 length: 17 amino acids. Trimming cost V 6 bases and J 3 bases; bases outside gene matches: 16. The CDR3 protein is CASSPGGSGAKDTEAFF. The CDR3 DNA follows: TGCGCCAGCAGCCCAGGGGGGTCCGGTGCGAAGGACACTGAAGCTTTCTTT.

The rearrangement joins TRBV7-9 to TRBJ2-5; tentative D call: TRBD2 (6 bases). The CDR3 loop spans 14 amino acids. With 1 base removed from V and 2 bases from J, the gap between germline ends came to 8 bases. Germline values: CDR1 SEHNR, CDR2 FQNEAQ (reference sequence). DNA of the CDR3: TGTGCCAGCAGCTTAGGGGCGGGGCAAGAGACCCAGTACTTC. This translates into CASSLGAGQETQYF.

This chain joins TRBV5-4 and TRBJ1-4; D may be TRBD1 (6 bases). The CDR3 consists of 14 residues. CDR1 and CDR2 from the germline V gene are SGHNT and YYREEE (reference sequence). V was trimmed by 3 bases and J by 3 bases, leaving 9 bases between them. CDR3 coding DNA: TGTGCCAGCAGCTCAACAGGGCCTAATGAAAAACTGTTTTTT. Protein sequence: CASSSTGPNEKLFF.

CDR3 protein: CASSSFRSLNTGELFF. In DNA form, the CDR3 reads TGTGCCAGCAGCTCATTTAGAAGCCTGAACACCGGGGAGCTGTTTTTT. The rearrangement joins TRBV5-4 to TRBJ2-2, with D uncertain. The CDR3 loop spans 16 amino acids. V shed 3 bases and J shed 1 base, with 13 bases lying between them. CDR1 is SGHNT and CDR2 is YYREEE in the germline V gene (reference sequence).

The rearrangement links TRBV7-9 to TRBJ1-2, with a possible D match to TRBD1 (6 bases). This CDR3 comprises 14 residues. CDR1 SEHNR and CDR2 FQNEAQ come from the germline V gene (reference sequence). V was cut by 2 bases and J by 4 bases, with 11 bases left in between. CDR3 in DNA: TGTGCCAGCAGCTTACTGGACAGACCCTATGGCTACACCTTC. Its protein is CASSLLDRPYGYTF.

A single count supports this clone. The chain couples TRBV25-1 to TRBJ1-1; 8 positions agree with TRBD1. The germline V gene encodes CDR1 MGHDK and CDR2 SYGVNS. The V gene end was trimmed by 5 bases and the J gene end by 11 bases; junction bases not matched to a gene: 10. The CDR3 extends over 13 amino acids. The DNA of the CDR3 is TGTGCCAGCAGTAACAGTGCAGGGGGCGACGCTTTCTTT. Translating gives CASSNSAGGDAFF.

This clone was detected only once. The chain joins TRBV5-1 to TRBJ2-3; no definite D call. The CDR3 has 13 residues. CDR1 and CDR2 from the germline V gene are SGHRS and YFSETQ. V lost 6 bases and J 0 bases, leaving 8 bases between the germline ends. In nucleotides, the CDR3 is TGCGCCAGCACTTTCCCTAGCACAGATACGCAGTATTTT. Translated, it gives CASTFPSTDTQYF.

The CDR3 DNA reads TGTGCTAGTGGGGACAGGGATTATGGCTACACCTTC. Its protein product is CASGDRDYGYTF. J is TRBJ1-2 and V is TRBV12-5; 8 nucleotides match TRBD1. Trimming took 6 bases from V and 5 from J; bases not matched to a gene: 2. From germline, CDR1 is LGHNT and CDR2 FRNRAP. The CDR3 length is 12 residues.

This clone was observed once. V gene TRBV14 combines with J gene TRBJ2-2, with TRBD2 as a possible D gene (6 bases). CDR3 size: 16 residues. V lost 1 base and J 6 bases, leaving 15 bases between the germline ends. Looked up from germline, CDR1 is SGHDN and CDR2 is FVKESK. The CDR3 DNA reads TGTGCCAGCAGCCAAGTAACGCGGGGTCTAGCCGGGGAGCTGTTTTTT. It specifies CASSQVTRGLAGELFF.

Here the CDR3 DNA reads TGTGCCGGAGATAAATTGGCCAGACAGGGCGGCTACACCTTC. Its translation is CAGDKLARQGGYTF. The J gene is TRBJ1-2, the V gene TRBV7-9; 7 bases map to TRBD1. J lost 8 bases, V lost 11 bases, and 17 bases had no gene match. Germline V gene data show CDR1 as SEHNR and CDR2 as FQNEAQ (reference sequence). The CDR3 is 14 residues long.

The gene calls are TRBV27 and TRBJ2-1, with TRBD2 matching 8 bases. The germline CDR1 and CDR2 sequences are MNHEY and SMNVEV (reference sequence). CDR3 length: 14 residues. Trimming took 3 bases from V and 4 from J; bases not matched to a gene: 2. CDR3: CASSFQREYNEQFF. The CDR3 bases are TGTGCCAGCAGTTTCCAGCGGGAGTACAATGAGCAGTTCTTC.

There are a few counts of this clone. The chain links TRBV30 to TRBJ2-1; TRBD2 matches at 8 bases. The germline gives CDR1 GTSNPN, CDR2 SVGIG (reference sequence). CDR3 size: 13 residues. The trim removed 0 bases at V and 9 bases at J, leaving 4 bases unmatched. CDR3 DNA sequence: TGTGCCTGGAGTGTAGGACTAGCTGCTGAGCAGTTCTTC. Its protein product is CAWSVGLAAEQFF.

The chain has TRBV4-2 and TRBJ2-1, with D possibly TRBD2 on 5 matching bases. V lost 0 bases and J lost 0, with 6 bases in between. The CDR3 has 15 amino acids. Germline V lookup: CDR1 LGHNA, CDR2 YNFKEQ. CDR3 region: CASSQEGSSYNEQFF. The CDR3 nucleotides read TGTGCCAGCAGCCAAGAGGGGAGCTCCTACAATGAGCAGTTCTTC.

The chain uses TRBV11-2 and TRBJ2-7; D remains unclear. Trimming cost V 2 bases and J 7 bases, with 6 bases left between them. CDR3 size: 11 residues. Germline CDR1 is SGHAT and CDR2 is FQNNGV. The CDR3 loop reads CASSLLSEQYF. CDR3 in DNA: TGTGCCAGCAGCTTACTCAGTGAGCAGTACTTC.

The chain couples TRBV5-1 to TRBJ2-2; D gene unclear. The ends were cut back, 6 bases at V and 3 bases at J, with 3 bases in the middle. Germline CDR1 is SGHRS and CDR2 is YFSETQ. The CDR3 is 11 residues long. The DNA for the CDR3 is TGCGCCAGCACGGACACCGGGGAGCTGTTTTTT. This translates into CASTDTGELFF.

The J gene is TRBJ2-7, the V gene TRBV30, with 16 nucleotides matching TRBD2. The CDR3 has 18 amino acids. V gave up 2 bases and J gave up 4 bases; unmatched junction bases: 11. Germline CDR1 reads GTSNPN; CDR2 reads SVGIG (reference sequence). The DNA for the CDR3 is TGTGCCTGGAGTCCGGGACTAGCGGGGGGGCCCCGTTTTTACGAGCAGTACTTC. Encoded protein: CAWSPGLAGGPRFYEQYF.

The chain joins TRBV7-9 to TRBJ2-1; tentatively, D is TRBD1 (5 bases). Germline V lookup: CDR1 SEHNR, CDR2 FQNEAQ (reference sequence). V gave up 5 bases and J gave up 8 bases, with 16 bases separating them. The CDR3 runs to 14 residues. The chain's CDR3 is CASSTGGGRDEQFF. In DNA, the CDR3 is TGTGCCAGCAGCACAGGCGGTGGAAGGGATGAGCAGTTCTTC.

The J gene is TRBJ1-4, the V gene TRBV10-2, with no clear D. V lost 4 bases and J 8 bases, leaving 5 bases between the germline ends. The CDR3 covers 11 residues. Germline CDR1 and CDR2: WSHSY and SAAADI. CDR3 sequence (DNA): TGCGCCAGCAGTGGAGGGGAAAAACTGTTTTTT. Its translation is CASSGGEKLFF.

J is TRBJ1-3 and V is TRBV7-2, with a weak D call TRBD1 (5 bases). Deletions cut 7 bases from V and 5 bases from J, with 12 bases between. The CDR3 covers 13 residues. Germline values: CDR1 SGHTA, CDR2 FQGNSA. The CDR3 is CASTGGARNTIYF. For the CDR3, the DNA is TGTGCCAGCACCGGTGGGGCCCGAAACACCATATATTTT.

The chain is built from TRBV29-1 and TRBJ2-7; 7 nucleotides match TRBD2. V trimming: 2 bases; J trimming: 0 bases; junction bases outside the gene matches: 7. The CDR3 covers 15 residues. Germline CDR1 is SQVTM and CDR2 is ANQGSEA. CDR3 amino acids: CSVESRSGNSYEQYF. In DNA, the CDR3 is TGCAGCGTTGAATCCCGCAGCGGGAACTCCTACGAGCAGTACTTC.